Listed below are T cell receptor beta chains from one sample, sequenced in a study of cytomegalovirus exposure and HLA in healthy donors. Only in-frame clones appear in the TCRdb table, and some are missing; sequencing was by immunoSEQ multiplex PCR. Of over 100,000 clones listed, 75% to 80% are singletons. The material sequenced was PBMCs. Receptor source: a woman younger than 45 in good health and CMV-seropositive. Each CDR3 is given with its conserved first and last residue. Each record gives: clone size, D gene, V gene, J gene, CDR3 DNA, CDR3 protein. The D gene is left open where the match is weak. Where a row states a size, it is once, few, many or the class of an expanded clone; other rows omit it.

clone size: NA; D gene: TRBD1; V gene: TRBV10-3; J gene: TRBJ2-7; CDR3 DNA: TGTGCCATCAGTGGACCGGGACAGGGTAACTACGAGCAGTACTTC; CDR3 protein: CAISGPGQGNYEQYF
clone size: few; D gene: TRBD1; V gene: TRBV5-4; J gene: TRBJ1-2; CDR3 DNA: TGTGCCAGCAGTGGGCTGGGGACAGTGGAGAATGGCTACACCTTC; CDR3 protein: CASSGLGTVENGYTF
clone size: NA; D gene: NA; V gene: TRBV27; J gene: TRBJ2-5; CDR3 DNA: TGTGCCAGCAGGTCAGGACAGCTGACTGGGACCCAGTACTTC; CDR3 protein: CASRSGQLTGTQYF
clone size: NA; D gene: NA; V gene: TRBV11-1; J gene: TRBJ2-1; CDR3 DNA: TGTGCCAGCAGCTTAGTTGGGCCCTCCTACAATGAGCAGTTCTTC; CDR3 protein: CASSLVGPSYNEQFF
clone size: NA; D gene: TRBD1; V gene: TRBV5-5; J gene: TRBJ2-7; CDR3 DNA: TGTGCCAGCAGCTTGGGACAGGGAGCCCCCTACGAGCAGTACTTC; CDR3 protein: CASSLGQGAPYEQYF
clone size: NA; D gene: NA; V gene: TRBV1; J gene: TRBJ1-5; CDR3 DNA: TGCACCAGCAGACGAGAGAAGGGGTTCCAGCCCCAGCATTTT; CDR3 protein: CTSRREKGFQPQHF
clone size: NA; D gene: NA; V gene: TRBV7-2; J gene: TRBJ1-6; CDR3 DNA: TGTGCCAGCAGCTTAGGGACAGTTTATTCACCCCTCCACTTT; CDR3 protein: CASSLGTVYSPLHF
clone size: NA; D gene: TRBD1; V gene: TRBV19; J gene: TRBJ2-4; CDR3 DNA: TGTGCCAGTAGTCCCCAGAGCCGACAGGGGGCCGATCTCAACATTCAGTACTTC; CDR3 protein: CASSPQSRQGADLNIQYF
clone size: NA; D gene: NA; V gene: TRBV2; J gene: TRBJ2-2; CDR3 DNA: TGTGCCAGCAGGTTAGGGGCTGCCGGGGAGCTGTTTTTT; CDR3 protein: CASRLGAAGELFF
clone size: NA; D gene: NA; V gene: TRBV7-7; J gene: TRBJ2-5; CDR3 DNA: TGTGCCAGCAGCTCGGGAGTCGGGGAGACCCAGTACTTC; CDR3 protein: CASSSGVGETQYF
clone size: few; D gene: TRBD1; V gene: TRBV18; J gene: TRBJ2-3; CDR3 DNA: TGTGCCAGCTCCGGGACAGTTAGCACAGATACGCAGTATTTT; CDR3 protein: CASSGTVSTDTQYF
clone size: NA; D gene: TRBD1; V gene: TRBV7-7; J gene: TRBJ2-2; CDR3 DNA: TGTGCCAGCAGGAAACAGGGGTACACCGGGGAGCTGTTTTTT; CDR3 protein: CASRKQGYTGELFF
clone size: few; D gene: NA; V gene: TRBV9; J gene: TRBJ1-1; CDR3 DNA: TGTGCCAGCAGCGTTCAACAGGGGAACACTGAAGCTTTCTTT; CDR3 protein: CASSVQQGNTEAFF